The sequence of this T cell receptor beta chain was determined in a study of shared clonotypes between healthy human individuals. TCRdb's copy holds only in-frame clones and misses some; the assay was immunoSEQ multiplex PCR. This sample yields millions of clones, of which more than 80% are seen a single time; about 0.13% belongs to the top ten. Germline V gene data show CDR1 as WNHNN and CDR2 as SYGVQD (reference sequence). Germline trimming cut 2 bases from V and 5 bases from J; bases unmatched to any gene: 8. The CDR3 is 15 amino acids. Material for sequencing was naive CD4+ T cells sorted from blood. Indicated subset: CD45RA+ positively selected. The genes are TRBV10-1 and TRBJ2-5, with 7 bases identical to TRBD2. The sequence derives from a man younger than 35 in good health. In DNA, the CDR3 is TGCGCCAGCAGTGAGGCCAGAGCGGGAAAGGAGACCCAGTACTTC. This sequence encodes CASSEARAGKETQYF.